This T cell receptor (beta chain) was captured by sequencing in a study of blood T cell repertoires in COVID-19. For the study at large: From the United States, Italy and Spain came samples of acute and convalescent COVID-19. Sample material is recorded as cDNA or gDNA derived from T cells, B-cell-depleted T cells, or PBMCs.

Authors' methods: For nucleated cells, counts were estimated from reference gene primer amplification. Profiling relied on immunoSEQ multiplex PCR, and the TCRdb table lists in-frame clones only, not all of them. The D gene and trimming were derived from the DNA, and the V and J assignments and clone size from that table. Counted here are roughly 70,000 clones, around nine tenths occurring once; the ten biggest clones make up 6.9%. This CDR3 has 19 amino acids. Trimming took off 2 bases at V and 3 bases at J, with 26 bases between the two ends. Per germline, CDR1 LGHDT and CDR2 YNNKEL (reference sequence).

V and J are TRBV3-1 (or the pseudogene TRBV3-2) and TRBJ2-7; D is possibly TRBD2 (6 bases). The sample consisted of peripheral blood. The receptor was isolated from a human donor in a cohort sampled during active COVID-19. The CDR3 nucleotides are TGTGCCAGCAGCCAAAAGTGGAGGGCCCCACGGCAGAGAGTCTACGAGCAGTACTTC. Protein: CASSQKWRAPRQRVYEQYF.